This record covers a single TCR beta chain. Its antigen specificity is not known. Per-nucleotide qualities are absent, and no much larger clonotype sits a single base away. Before the diagnostic colonoscopy, none of the ulcerative colitis patients had been given immunosuppressive medication. A blood sample was obtained concurrently with the colonoscopy. The Wizard kit (Promega) was used to extract genomic DNA from both blood and intestinal samples. Through the immunoSEQ TRB Survey service, multiplex V and J primers were used to amplify rearranged CDR3 beta regions from genomic DNA. To keep sequencing depth equal across samples, survey-level depth of up to 500,000 reads per sample was applied. Libraries were purified, pooled and sequenced on Illumina technology. Regarding the original processing steps: immunoSEQ online tools were used for productive clonality, sample overlap, pairwise scatters, CDR3 beta length, V/D/J gene usage and productiveness. Calculated diversity was defined as the number of unique rearrangements divided by total templates, multiplied by 100, and Shannon and Simpson indices were computed as well. For principal component analysis, Z-score normalized data were analyzed with the R prcomp function and the ggbiplot package. Morisita's index was used to quantify the clonal overlap between blood and rectum within each subject. TCRdb carries this immuneACCESS record with in-frame sequences only. Its versions omit some clonotypes, under half of them owing to an unresolved V gene in the studies checked, with the rest unexplained. V, J and clone size were drawn from that table, and D and trimming were deduced from the DNA. The sample table lists about 64,000 clones, just over 75% of them with a count of one. The ten largest clones add up to roughly 5.2% of the sample.

The data were taken from a study of pediatric ulcerative colitis (dated by TCRdb to about 2019). In the study overall: Among the ulcerative colitis patients, several had pancolitis and two had left-sided colitis, and histology in every patient was consistent with ulcerative colitis. By Pediatric Ulcerative Colitis Activity Index, mild disease was classified in a couple of patients, moderate disease in four and acute severe colitis in three. Roughly ten newly diagnosed, treatment-naive pediatric ulcerative colitis patients and a few non-IBD control children each provided paired blood and rectal samples.

CDR1 and CDR2 are read off the germline V gene as MNHEY and SVGAGI. V is pared back by 6 bases and J by 6 bases, with 15 bases lying between the germline termini. Counted from cysteine to phenylalanine, this CDR3 has 14 amino acids. CDR3 DNA is the only sequence kept; it has 42 bases, read in frame from the first base. Here is what the overall study found, with its caveats: A couple of rectal CDR3 clonotypes turned up in every ulcerative colitis patient but in none of the controls. For technical reasons, blood samples from a couple of patients gave substantially fewer templates, and these samples were excluded from the blood-rectal overlap analysis. Clonal overlap between a subject's own blood and rectum was significantly greater in ulcerative colitis patients than in controls, which suggests more T cell trafficking to inflamed tissue. Controls, mild-moderate and acute severe colitis patients were separated by rectal repertoire features, and reduced rectal diversity due to clonal expansions was observed in acute severe colitis. Because repertoires were derived from total lymphocyte DNA, patterns in rare subsets such as regulatory T cells may not have been reflected. With only four individuals, the healthy control group was small.

Sequenced input: blood. This chain joins TRBV6-5 to TRBJ1-3; no D segment can be confidently identified. The sequence came from a boy younger than 18 with moderate ulcerative colitis. The sequence in DNA is TGTGCCAGCAGCCCGTCAATCAGAGTAAACACCATATATTTT. This sequence encodes CASSPSIRVNTIYF.